The 23 T cell receptor beta chains below were found in one sample sequenced in a study of T cells after yellow fever vaccination. TCRdb re-derived calls from the 5' RACE reads in MiXCR, one entry per CDR3 protein. Counted here are hundreds of thousands of distinct CDR3 sequences, approximately 8% occurring once; the ten biggest clones make up around 3.3%. The input for sequencing was CD4+ T cells sorted from PBMCs, taken 5 days after the yellow fever booster vaccination. These receptors were collected from a man younger than 35 who received the YFV17D yellow fever vaccine.

This clonotype was counted a few times. The chain has TRBV7-9 and TRBJ1-6; no definite D call. In germline, CDR1 is SEHNR, CDR2 FQNEAQ (reference sequence). The CDR3 covers 14 residues. V lost 3 bases and J 3 bases, leaving 6 bases between the germline ends. CDR3 DNA sequence: TGTGCCAGCAGCTTGCCGCTCTATAATTCACCCCTCCACTTT. Protein: CASSLPLYNSPLHF.

This clonotype has only a few counts. J is TRBJ2-5 and V is TRBV6-6; the D gene could be TRBD1 or TRBD2 (6 bases each). V dropped 0 bases and J dropped 1 base, with 12 bases sitting between them. This CDR3 contains 16 residues. Germline V gene sequence: CDR1 MNHNY, CDR2 SVGAGI (reference sequence). CDR3 protein: CASSYSSGGLQETQYF. DNA of the CDR3: TGTGCCAGCAGTTACTCGTCCGGGGGCCTCCAAGAGACCCAGTACTTC.

This clonotype showed up just a few times. This chain joins TRBV11-1 and TRBJ1-1, with TRBD1 matching 7 bases. Germline V gene data show CDR1 as SGHAT and CDR2 as FQDESV (reference sequence). J lost 4 bases, V lost 5 bases, and 7 bases had no gene match. The CDR3 covers 14 residues. CDR3: CASSPDRDVTEAFF. CDR3 bases: TGTGCCAGCAGCCCTGACAGGGATGTCACTGAAGCTTTCTTT.

The chain has TRBV12-3 or TRBV12-4 and TRBJ1-2; no clear D gene. V lost 5 bases and J lost 8, with 15 bases in between. The CDR3 loop spans 13 amino acids. The CDR3 bases are TGTGCCAGCAGTCCCCGACCGGGTGGCGGCTACACCTTC. Amino acids: CASSPRPGGGYTF.

The rearrangement uses TRBV7-2 and TRBJ2-5; D remains unclear. There are 13 residues in the CDR3. Germline V lookup: CDR1 SGHTA, CDR2 FQGNSA. Trimming pared 5 bases from V and 3 bases from J, leaving 10 bases between. The CDR3 region is CASSRDWKETQYF. CDR3 bases: TGTGCCAGCAGCCGCGACTGGAAAGAGACCCAGTACTTC.

This clonotype was detected only a few times. The rearrangement uses TRBV12-3 or TRBV12-4 and TRBJ1-5; D is undetermined. V was trimmed by 6 bases and J by 5 bases, leaving 11 bases between them. The CDR3 is made up of 13 amino acids. The CDR3 bases are TGTGCCAGCAGGCCTGGTAGAGATCAGCCCCAGCATTTT. As protein: CASRPGRDQPQHF.

This clonotype has more than one count but fewer than ten. DNA of the CDR3: TGTGCCAGCAGCTTAGACGGACAACTTTCGATTGGAGCTTTCTTT. It yields the protein CASSLDGQLSIGAFF. The V call is TRBV5-5, the J call TRBJ1-1; D is perhaps TRBD1 (5 bases). The CDR3 is 15 residues long. Germline values: CDR1 SGHKS, CDR2 YYEKEE (reference sequence). Trimming took 2 bases from V and 10 from J, leaving 21 bases between them. The complete variable domain, with remaining parts taken from reference TRBV5-5 and TRBJ1-1, reads DAGVTQSPTHLIKTRGQQVTLRCSPISGHKSVSWYQQVLGQGPQFIFQYYEKEERGRGNFPDRFSARQFPNYSSELNVNALLLGDSALYLCASSLDGQLSIGAFFGQGTRLTVV.

This clonotype is labeled as medium-sized. The V and J genes are TRBV7-9 and TRBJ2-7; no reliable D call. The germline V gene encodes CDR1 SEHNR and CDR2 FQNEAQ (reference sequence). This CDR3 has 11 amino acids. Trimming removed 6 bases at V and 4 bases at J, with 7 bases between. In nucleotides, the CDR3 is TGTGCCAGCAGTAACCGTTACGAGCAGTACTTC. The encoded protein is CASSNRYEQYF. The complete variable domain, with remaining parts taken from reference TRBV7-9 and TRBJ2-7, reads DTGVSQNPRHKITKRGQNVTFRCDPISEHNRLYWYRQTLGQGPEFLTYFQNEAQLEKSRLLSDRFSAERPKGSFSTLEIQRTEQGDSAMYLCASSNRYEQYFGPGTRLTVT.

This chain connects TRBV12-3 or TRBV12-4 to TRBJ2-7; either TRBD1 or TRBD2 may fit D (5 bases each). V was cut by 2 bases and J by 6 bases, with 17 bases left in between. The CDR3 length is 15 residues. In DNA, the CDR3 is TGTGCCAGCAGTTTATTCTCAACTGTGGGGGTCGAGCAGTACTTC. This translates into CASSLFSTVGVEQYF.

In this sample, this clonotype turned up many times. The rearrangement uses TRBV20-1 and TRBJ2-4, with D possibly TRBD1 on 5 matching bases. Trimming pared 6 bases from V and 0 bases from J, leaving 18 bases between. This CDR3 has 16 amino acids. Germline loops: CDR1 DFQATT, CDR2 SNEGSKA (reference sequence). CDR3 protein: CSAPQGATLAKNIQYF. The CDR3 bases are TGCAGTGCCCCCCAGGGCGCTACTCTAGCCAAAAACATTCAGTACTTC.

CDR3 bases: TGTGCCAGCAGCTTGAGCACCCCGGCGGACATTCAGTACTTC. This encodes CASSLSTPADIQYF. The chain employs TRBV7-9 and TRBJ2-4; no clear D gene. Trimming shortened V by 3 bases and J by 8 bases, and 14 bases separated the two germline ends. Germline values: CDR1 SEHNR, CDR2 FQNEAQ (reference sequence). This CDR3 contains 14 residues.

The chain recombines TRBV24-1 with TRBJ2-3; tentatively, D is TRBD2 (6 bases). The CDR3 sequence is 15 residues long. From germline, CDR1 is KGHDR and CDR2 SFDVKD. V was shortened by 3 bases and J by 2 bases, with 11 bases between the two germline ends. Here the CDR3 DNA reads TGTGCCACCAGTGATGGCCGGGGGTTCACAGATACGCAGTATTTT. Protein product: CATSDGRGFTDTQYF.

The chain combines TRBV13 with TRBJ2-5; D ambiguous. Germline V gene data show CDR1 as PRHDT and CDR2 as FYEKMQ (reference sequence). Trimming pared 0 bases from V and 5 bases from J, leaving 7 bases between. The CDR3 sequence is 13 residues long. The chain's CDR3 is CASSLGEWETQYF. The DNA for the CDR3 is TGTGCCAGCAGCTTAGGAGAATGGGAGACCCAGTACTTC.

This clonotype appeared a few times. This chain links TRBV10-3 with TRBJ1-2; TRBD1 matches 8 bases. Germline CDR1 ENHRY, CDR2 SYGVKD. The CDR3 has 11 residues. Germline trimming cut 3 bases from V and 13 bases from J; bases unmatched to any gene: 4. The CDR3 is CAISDRTGSTF. The CDR3 nucleotides read TGTGCCATCAGTGACCGGACAGGGAGCACCTTC.

This clonotype appeared a few times. The CDR3 nucleotides read TGCGCCAGCAGGAGCGGGGGGGCATGGGAGACCCAGTACTTC. Translation: CASRSGGAWETQYF. The chain couples TRBV5-1 to TRBJ2-5, with TRBD2 matching over 10 bases. This CDR3 is built from 14 residues. V dropped 5 bases and J dropped 5; count of bases not matched to a gene: 6. Germline assignment: CDR1 SGHRS and CDR2 YFSETQ.

This clonotype was counted ten times or more. CDR3 sequence: CATSRDRLGPRSDKNIQYF. CDR3 nucleotide sequence: TGTGCCACCAGCAGAGATAGACTTGGGCCGCGAAGTGACAAAAACATTCAGTACTTC. The V and J genes are TRBV15 and TRBJ2-4; the D is unclear. Trimming shortened V by 0 bases and J by 3 bases, and 21 bases separated the two germline ends. The CDR3 runs to 19 residues. In germline, CDR1 is LNHNV, CDR2 YYDKDF (reference sequence).

V is TRBV20-1 and J is TRBJ1-2, with D hard to call. From germline, CDR1 is DFQATT and CDR2 SNEGSKA (reference sequence). Trimming pared 5 bases from V and 0 bases from J, leaving 7 bases between. The CDR3 sequence is 12 residues long. The CDR3 region is CSAARTNYGYTF. In nucleotides, the CDR3 is TGCAGTGCTGCAAGAACTAACTATGGCTACACCTTC.

Ten or more counts support this clonotype. The chain couples TRBV5-1 to TRBJ2-7; D may be TRBD1 or TRBD2 (5 bases each). Germline CDR1 SGHRS, CDR2 YFSETQ. Trimming removed 4 bases from V and 0 bases from J, with 11 bases in between. This CDR3 contains 14 residues. The chain's CDR3 is CASSLSGSSYEQYV. CDR3 nucleotide sequence: TGCGCCAGCAGCCTATCAGGGAGCTCCTACGAGCAGTACGTC.

This clonotype was counted only a few times. The rearrangement uses TRBV10-3 and TRBJ1-3; tentative D call: TRBD1 (5 bases). CDR1 is ENHRY and CDR2 is SYGVKD in the germline V gene. The CDR3 is made up of 14 amino acids. Trimming removed 0 bases from V and 5 bases from J, with 8 bases in between. The DNA for the CDR3 is TGTGCCATCAGTGAGTCCCAGGGCCGAAACACCATATATTTT. Translating it yields CAISESQGRNTIYF.

V gene TRBV11-3 combines with J gene TRBJ2-3, with 10 bases fitting TRBD2. Trimming removed 4 bases from V and 0 bases from J; junction bases left unmatched: 4. The CDR3 is 16 amino acids. CDR1 and CDR2 (germline): SGHNT, YENEEA. CDR3 in DNA: TGTGCCAGCAGCTCCGGACTAGCGGTGAGCACAGATACGCAGTATTTT. This sequence encodes CASSSGLAVSTDTQYF.

This clonotype was picked up a small number of times. This sequence joins TRBV2 and TRBJ1-1; D remains unclear. V was shortened by 8 bases and J by 4 bases, with 8 bases between the two germline ends. Germline V gene data show CDR1 as SNHLY and CDR2 as FYNNEI. The CDR3 extends over 11 amino acids. The CDR3 reads CASLLSTEAFF. The CDR3, as DNA: TGTGCCAGCCTCCTGAGCACTGAAGCTTTCTTT. The variable domain in full, completed from reference TRBV2 and TRBJ1-1, reads EPEVTQTPSHQVTQMGQEVILRCVPISNHLYFYWYRQILGQKVEFLVSFYNNEISEKSEIFDDQFSVERPDGSNFTLKIRSTKLEDSAMYFCASLLSTEAFFGQGTRLTVV.

This chain uses TRBV24-1 with TRBJ2-7, with D unresolved. Trimming shortened V by 4 bases and J by 0 bases, and 9 bases separated the two germline ends. Per the germline V gene, CDR1 is KGHDR and CDR2 is SFDVKD. The CDR3 consists of 14 residues. The CDR3 bases are TGTGCCACCAGTGAGGACGGTTTCTCCTACGAGCAGTACGTC. Translation: CATSEDGFSYEQYV.

This clonotype was seen repeatedly, ten times or more. The chain combines TRBV4-3 with TRBJ1-6; weak D call: TRBD1 (5 bases). The CDR3 runs to 17 residues. CDR1 LGHNA and CDR2 YSLEER come from the germline V gene. Between the trimmed V and J ends, which lost 4 bases and 7 bases, there was a span of 20 bases. Written as DNA, the CDR3 is TGCGCCAGCAGCCCCTCCCCCACCGACAGAAGGAATTCACCCCTCCACTTT. Translating it yields CASSPSPTDRRNSPLHF.